The 13 T cell receptor beta chains given below trace back to one sample, sequenced in a study of regulatory T cells in long-lasting Graves disease. Indicated time point: persistent/refractory GD, antithyroid drugs over 5 years with positive TRAb. The TCR library was made from RNA extracted from PBMCs. iRepertoire HTBI primers and Arm-PCR of CDR3 regions built TCR beta libraries. TCRdb fed the multiplex PCR reads into MiXCR, producing one record per CDR3 protein. The sample carries approximately 500,000 distinct CDR3 sequences, 20% to 25% recorded once. This material consisted of peripheral blood mononuclear cells (PBMCs), taken when the disease was refractory, from a patient treated with antithyroid drugs. Source of these receptors: a female donor with Graves disease.

The rearrangement uses TRBV19 and TRBJ2-2; D remains unclear. The CDR3 covers 13 residues. Between the trimmed V and J ends, which lost 6 bases and 4 bases, there was a span of 9 bases. Germline V CDR1 and CDR2: LNHDA, SQIVND (reference sequence). CDR3 sequence: CASRGPSTGELFF. The DNA for the CDR3 is TGTGCCAGTAGAGGGCCCAGCACCGGGGAGCTGTTTTTT.

V usage is TRBV28 and J usage is TRBJ2-3; D is unresolved. Germline CDR1 and CDR2: MDHEN and SYDVKM. Trimming took 7 bases from V and 3 from J, leaving 11 bases between them. The CDR3 is 13 residues long. For the CDR3, the DNA is TGTGCCAGCACCCAACTTCGAACAGATACGCAGTATTTT. Translating gives CASTQLRTDTQYF.

Ten or more counts support this clonotype. This sequence joins TRBV30 and TRBJ1-1, with TRBD1 identical over 7 bases. Trimming removed 5 bases from V and 4 bases from J; junction bases left unmatched: 4. The CDR3 covers 12 residues. In germline, CDR1 is GTSNPN, CDR2 SVGIG (reference sequence). The CDR3, as DNA: TGTGCCTGGGGCCGGGACAGCACTGAAGCTTTCTTT. Protein sequence: CAWGRDSTEAFF.

Ten or more counts support this clonotype. For the CDR3, the DNA is TGTGCCAGCAGTGCCGCAGGGGGCAATCAGCCCCAGCATTTT. Protein product: CASSAAGGNQPQHF. The V and J genes are TRBV2 and TRBJ1-5, with D possibly being TRBD1 (6 bases). This CDR3 has 14 residues. Trimming cost V 4 bases and J 2 bases, with 9 bases left between them. CDR1 and CDR2 (germline): SNHLY, FYNNEI.

This clonotype was observed a few times. The rearrangement joins TRBV11-2 to TRBJ1-3; tentative D call: TRBD1 (5 bases). Germline CDR1 SGHAT, CDR2 FQNNGV. There are 15 residues in the CDR3. Trimming stripped 3 bases from V and 0 bases from J, with 9 bases between. This CDR3 is CASSFWGSSGNTIYF. CDR3 nucleotides: TGTGCCAGCAGCTTCTGGGGCAGCTCTGGAAACACCATATATTTT.

Worth noting for this clonotype: Given a much more abundant clone one base away, this may be a read error. This chain connects TRBV28 to TRBJ1-1; a weak D match, TRBD1 (5 bases). The CDR3 length is 14 residues. CDR1 is MDHEN and CDR2 is SYDVKM in the germline V gene. The ends were cut back, 7 bases at V and 8 bases at J, with 20 bases in the middle. CDR3 residues: CASTTGRDGREAFF. The CDR3 coding sequence is TGTGCCAGCACTACCGGACGGGACGGACGAGAAGCTTTCTTT.

This chain connects TRBV4-1 to TRBJ1-4; TRBD1 is a possible D gene (5 bases). The CDR3 length is 15 residues. Per the germline V gene, CDR1 is MGHRA and CDR2 is YSYEKL. The ends were cut back, 4 bases at V and 4 bases at J, with 13 bases in the middle. The CDR3, as DNA: TGCGCCAGCAGCCCCCTCCGGGGGTATAATGAAAAACTGTTTTTT. Its protein is CASSPLRGYNEKLFF.

This clonotype was seen repeatedly, ten times or more. The J gene is TRBJ1-2, the V gene TRBV12-3 or TRBV12-4; weak D call: TRBD1 (5 bases). This CDR3 region has 14 residues. Between the trimmed V and J ends, which lost 6 bases and 4 bases, there was a span of 15 bases. DNA of the CDR3: TGTGCCAGCAGCTTCGGGACGGGGATCTATGGCTACACCTTC. It yields the protein CASSFGTGIYGYTF.

V usage is TRBV7-8 and J usage is TRBJ1-5; no reliable D call. The CDR3 has 15 residues. Trimming took 1 base from V and 3 from J, leaving 10 bases between them. CDR1 and CDR2 (germline): SGHVS, FQNEAQ. CDR3 amino acids: CASSLEAQANQPQHF. The CDR3 DNA sequence: TGTGCCAGCAGCTTAGAGGCCCAGGCCAATCAGCCCCAGCATTTT.

The chain links TRBV6-1 to TRBJ2-7, with 8 nucleotides matching TRBD1. The V and J ends lost 7 bases and 5 bases, in that order; junction bases with no gene match: 7. The CDR3 length is 13 residues. Germline V gene sequence: CDR1 MNHNS, CDR2 SASEGT. CDR3 DNA: TGTGCCAGCACCAGGACAGGGTTCCACGAGCAGTACTTC. Its protein is CASTRTGFHEQYF.

This clonotype has more than one count but fewer than ten. An end of the junction does not agree with germline; a read error may underlie this. The chain has TRBV27 and TRBJ1-1; possibly TRBD1 for D (6 bases). Germline-derived CDR1 and CDR2 are MNHEY and SMNVEV (reference sequence). This CDR3 has 12 amino acids. The CDR3, as DNA: TGTGCCGGCAGCACAGGGTATTCTGAAGCTTTCTTT. This sequence encodes CAGSTGYSEAFF.

The table lists this clonotype with a few counts. V gene TRBV20-1 combines with J gene TRBJ1-4; no clear D gene. The germline V gene encodes CDR1 DFQATT and CDR2 SNEGSKA (reference sequence). This CDR3 contains 12 residues. V lost 3 bases, J lost 4 bases, and 6 bases lay in between. The CDR3 DNA sequence: TGCAGTGCTAGCGGGGTTAATGAAAAACTGTTTTTT. Its protein is CSASGVNEKLFF.

The chain employs TRBV3-1 and TRBJ2-2; no firm D call. This CDR3 has 15 amino acids. Germline V gene lookup returns CDR1 LGHDT and CDR2 YNNKEL (reference sequence). Trimming stripped 0 bases from V and 0 bases from J, with 5 bases between. CDR3 protein: CASSQDGTNTGELFF. The DNA of the CDR3 is TGTGCCAGCAGCCAAGACGGAACGAACACCGGGGAGCTGTTTTTT.